These 26 T cell receptor beta chains originate from one sample sequenced in a study of CXCR4 blockade with PD-1 therapy in pancreatic cancer. TCRdb's table, derived via immunoSEQ multiplex PCR, lists solely in-frame clones and lacks some. Of some 8,000 clones listed, approximately 54% are singletons. The source material was tumor tissue. These receptors were obtained from a human donor with pancreatic ductal adenocarcinoma.

Worth noting for this clone: The germline gene is not matched at one end of the junction; a read error may be the cause. V and J are TRBV5-1 and TRBJ1-1; TRBD1 might be the D (6 bases). CDR3 length: 14 residues. The germline V gene encodes CDR1 SGHRS and CDR2 YFSETQ. The CDR3 loop reads CASRPEQGPTETFF. Here the CDR3 DNA reads TGCGCCAGCAGACCGGAACAGGGTCCCACTGAAACTTTCTTT.

This clone was observed a handful of times. This chain links TRBV6-8 with TRBJ2-7; TRBD2 matches 8 bases. The CDR3 spans 17 residues. The V segment lost 5 bases and the J segment 0 bases; nucleotides outside the gene matches: 12. Germline V CDR1 and CDR2: MNHGY, SAAAGT. Written as DNA, the CDR3 is TGTGCCAGCAGTGTGTACGGCGGGGGGACCGCCTCCTACGAGCAGTACTTC. It encodes CASSVYGGGTASYEQYF.

This chain connects TRBV5-1 to TRBJ1-1, with 7 bases lining up with TRBD1. This CDR3 region has 15 residues. Germline V gene sequence: CDR1 SGHRS, CDR2 YFSETQ. The junction had 7 bases not matched to a gene; V was cut back by 5 bases and J by 0 bases. The CDR3 loop reads CASRIRTGMNTEAFF. The CDR3 DNA is TGCGCCAGCAGAATAAGGACAGGCATGAACACTGAAGCTTTCTTT.

This clone was counted a few times. The chain uses TRBV6-8 and TRBJ2-7; D is unresolved. Germline V gives CDR1 MNHGY, CDR2 SAAAGT. The CDR3 has 13 amino acids. V was cut by 8 bases and J by 2 bases, with 13 bases left in between. CDR3 protein: CASGRTQTYEQYF. DNA for the CDR3: TGTGCCAGCGGCAGAACGCAGACCTACGAGCAGTACTTC.

The V call is TRBV11-3, the J call TRBJ2-2; 11 bases map to TRBD2. Germline values: CDR1 SGHNT, CDR2 YENEEA. CDR3 length: 16 residues. Trimming cost V 5 bases and J 9 bases; bases outside gene matches: 11. This CDR3 is CASSPVGTSGYRELFF. The CDR3 DNA follows: TGTGCCAGCAGCCCAGTCGGGACTAGCGGTTACCGGGAGCTGTTTTTT.

The chain links TRBV30 to TRBJ1-2; D ambiguous. CDR1 and CDR2 (germline): GTSNPN, SVGIG (reference sequence). Trimming took off 0 bases at V and 5 bases at J, with 10 bases between the two ends. The CDR3 covers 13 residues. Here the CDR3 DNA reads TGTGCCTGGAGTGTACGGCCGTTTTATGGCTACACCTTC. It encodes CAWSVRPFYGYTF.

This clone was detected only a few times. This chain links TRBV30 with TRBJ2-2, with 8 bases fitting TRBD2. Germline CDR1 and CDR2: GTSNPN and SVGIG (reference sequence). The CDR3 consists of 15 residues. The ends lost 0 bases at V and 6 bases at J; junction bases unmatched: 6. CDR3: CAWSVWGSGAGELFF. The CDR3 region has the DNA TGTGCCTGGAGTGTTTGGGGTAGCGGGGCCGGGGAGCTGTTTTTT.

This clone occurred a few times. V usage is TRBV6-8 and J usage is TRBJ1-5, with D possibly matching TRBD1 (6 bases). V was cut by 7 bases and J by 2 bases, with 18 bases left in between. The CDR3 extends over 16 amino acids. Germline V CDR1 and CDR2: MNHGY, SAAAGT. The CDR3 DNA is TGTGCCAGCACCCCCCGGGGACATCGGGGCAATCAGCCCCAGCATTTT. As protein: CASTPRGHRGNQPQHF.

Comment on this clone: The sample contains more than one DNA sequence encoding this CDR3. The rearrangement uses TRBV19 and TRBJ2-7; D not certain. Trimming pared 3 bases from V and 2 bases from J, leaving 8 bases between. Germline values: CDR1 LNHDA, CDR2 SQIVND (reference sequence). CDR3 length: 13 residues. DNA of the CDR3: TGTGCCAGTAGTATGGGCGGAGCCTACGAGCAGTACTTC. It codes for CASSMGGAYEQYF.

This chain connects TRBV15 to TRBJ2-5; TRBD2 aligns across 7 bases. Per germline, CDR1 LNHNV and CDR2 YYDKDF (reference sequence). CDR3 size: 15 residues. J was trimmed by 3 bases and V by 1 base; bases with no gene match: 5. Here the CDR3 reads CATSRGAGREETQYF. CDR3 sequence (DNA): TGTGCCACCAGCAGAGGGGCAGGGAGGGAAGAGACCCAGTACTTC.

Comment on this clone: An end of the junction does not agree with germline; a read error may underlie this. The chain is built from TRBV12-5 and TRBJ2-1; D may be TRBD2 (6 bases). CDR3 length: 12 residues. Germline CDR1 is LGHNT and CDR2 is FRNRAP. CDR3 sequence: CASGRGANEQFF. DNA of the CDR3: TGTGCCAGTGGCCGCGGGGCCAATGAGCAGTTCTTC.

V gene TRBV10-2 combines with J gene TRBJ2-5; no firm D call. Germline V gene lookup returns CDR1 WSHSY and CDR2 SAAADI. V shed 6 bases and J shed 5 bases, with 13 bases lying between them. The CDR3 has 13 amino acids. The CDR3 DNA is TGCGCCAGCAGGGCAGGAGCCAGGGAGACCCAGTACTTC. Its translation: CASRAGARETQYF.

The chain uses TRBV5-1 and TRBJ1-1; D unclear. Germline assignment: CDR1 SGHRS and CDR2 YFSETQ. Between the trimmed V and J ends, which lost 0 bases and 5 bases, there was a span of 14 bases. This CDR3 spans 15 amino acids. The chain's CDR3 is CASSLEIRSGTEAFF. CDR3 sequence (DNA): TGCGCCAGCAGCTTGGAGATTCGTTCGGGGACTGAAGCTTTCTTT.

This clone appeared a few times. The chain carries TRBV6-8 and TRBJ2-6; perhaps TRBD1 as D (6 bases). This CDR3 contains 17 residues. V was trimmed by 0 bases and J by 1 base, leaving 10 bases between them. The germline V gene has CDR1 MNHGY and CDR2 SAAAGT. As DNA, the CDR3 is TGTGCCAGCAGTTACTCGGGGACAAGGTCTGGGGCCAACGTCCTGACTTTC. Its translation is CASSYSGTRSGANVLTF.

This sequence joins TRBV29-1 and TRBJ2-7, with no clear D. The CDR3 totals 12 residues. Germline CDR1 reads SQVTM; CDR2 reads ANQGSEA. Trimming took off 4 bases at V and 5 bases at J, with 12 bases between the two ends. In DNA, the CDR3 is TGCAGCGTTGCTTTAGGGCACGACGAGCAGTACTTC. It is translated as CSVALGHDEQYF.

J is TRBJ2-2 and V is TRBV2; no firm D call. Per the germline V gene, CDR1 is SNHLY and CDR2 is FYNNEI. CDR3 length: 13 residues. The germline V and J ends were trimmed by 2 bases and 9 bases, with 10 bases remaining between them. CDR3 loop: CASSEPPARELFF. CDR3 DNA: TGTGCCAGCAGTGAACCCCCAGCCCGGGAGCTGTTTTTT.

The chain couples TRBV28 to TRBJ2-7; D is unresolved. V was shortened by 8 bases and J by 0 bases, with 11 bases between the two germline ends. Germline V gives CDR1 MDHEN, CDR2 SYDVKM. This CDR3 has 13 residues. The CDR3 sequence is CASGKTDSYEQYF. DNA of the CDR3: TGTGCCAGCGGGAAAACGGACTCCTACGAGCAGTACTTC.

V usage is TRBV28 and J usage is TRBJ1-2; D unclear. Trimming pared 2 bases from V and 0 bases from J, leaving 16 bases between. The CDR3 has 17 amino acids. Germline CDR1 is MDHEN and CDR2 is SYDVKM. The CDR3 region has the DNA TGTGCCAGCAGTTTAGGATGGGGAGTTTTGACTAACTATGGCTACACCTTC. This encodes CASSLGWGVLTNYGYTF.

V is TRBV28 and J is TRBJ2-5; 8 bases are a match to TRBD2. The CDR3 consists of 19 residues. With 5 bases clipped from V and 4 bases from J, the junction kept 21 bases outside the gene matches. Germline V gene data show CDR1 as MDHEN and CDR2 as SYDVKM. The CDR3 region has the DNA TGTGCCAGCAGTGAATATCGTGGCGGGGGGATGTTTTTCGGAGAGACCCAGTACTTC. Its protein product is CASSEYRGGGMFFGETQYF.

This sequence joins TRBV5-1 and TRBJ2-3; the match to TRBD2 covers 7 bases. V was pared by 4 bases and J by 0 bases, with 11 bases of the junction left unmatched. The germline V gene has CDR1 SGHRS and CDR2 YFSETQ. The CDR3 contains 17 residues. CDR3 sequence reads: CASSHYFAGVSTDTQYF. In nucleotides, the CDR3 is TGCGCCAGCAGCCACTACTTCGCGGGGGTTAGCACAGATACGCAGTATTTT. Full variable domain (remainder filled in from reference TRBV5-1 and TRBJ2-3): KAGVTQTPRYLIKTRGQQVTLSCSPISGHRSVSWYQQTPGQGLQFLFEYFSETQRNKGNFPGRFSGRQFSNSRSEMNVSTLELGDSALYLCASSHYFAGVSTDTQYFGPGTRLTVL.

The table lists this clone with a few counts. The V call is TRBV18, the J call TRBJ1-3; D perhaps matches TRBD1 (5 bases). Trimming pared 4 bases from V and 6 bases from J, leaving 16 bases between. Germline-derived CDR1 and CDR2 are KGHSH and LQKENI. CDR3 length equals 15 residues. CDR3 nucleotides: TGTGCCAGCTCACAAAATAGGGACGGACAAAACACCATATATTTT. Its protein product is CASSQNRDGQNTIYF.

The chain has TRBV7-7 and TRBJ2-2; 8 bases align to TRBD1. CDR1 and CDR2 (germline): SSHAT, FNYEAQ (reference sequence). The length of the CDR3 is 16 residues. With 5 bases clipped from V and 0 bases from J, the junction kept 5 bases outside the gene matches. In DNA, the CDR3 is TGTGCCAGCAGCGCAGGGGGCTTCTCGAACACCGGGGAGCTGTTTTTT. Its protein is CASSAGGFSNTGELFF.

V and J are TRBV1 and TRBJ2-7; the table's TRBD2 call for D was not verified on the DNA. TRBV1 is reported as a pseudogene. This CDR3 has 15 residues. CDR3 protein: CASSHPDLAAGEQYF. In DNA, the CDR3 is TGCGCCAGCAGCCATCCTGACCTAGCGGCTGGCGAGCAGTACTTC.

The J gene is TRBJ2-3, the V gene TRBV14, with D possibly TRBD2 on 5 matching bases. Trimming left V 1 base short and J 4 bases short, with 9 bases between. The CDR3 spans 14 residues. From germline, CDR1 is SGHDN and CDR2 FVKESK. CDR3 DNA sequence: TGTGCCAGCAGCCAAGCGCTAGCCGCAGATACGCAGTATTTT. Translating gives CASSQALAADTQYF.

The table lists this clone with a few counts. The chain carries TRBV28 and TRBJ2-3; 10 bases are a match to TRBD2. The CDR3 covers 20 residues. Germline values: CDR1 MDHEN, CDR2 SYDVKM. With V trimmed by 3 bases and J by 1 base, 16 bases remained unmatched. CDR3 DNA sequence: TGTGCCAGCAGTTTGTATCCGAAGGGACTAGCGAAAGTGGGCACAGATACGCAGTATTTT. It specifies CASSLYPKGLAKVGTDTQYF.

This sequence joins TRBV15 and TRBJ2-6; D is perhaps TRBD2 (5 bases). V gave up 6 bases and J gave up 1 base, with 10 bases separating them. The CDR3 has 15 residues. Germline CDR1 reads LNHNV; CDR2 reads YYDKDF (reference sequence). The CDR3 is CATSSRGSGANVLTF. In DNA, the CDR3 is TGTGCCACCAGTAGTCGGGGTTCTGGGGCCAACGTCCTGACTTTC. Variable domain in full (rest from reference TRBV15 and TRBJ2-6): DAMVIQNPRYQVTQFGKPVTLSCSQTLNHNVMYWYQQKSSQAPKLLFHYYDKDFNNEADTPDNFQSRRPNTSFCFLDIRSPGLGDTAMYLCATSSRGSGANVLTFGAGSRLTVL.